The clone carrying this T cell receptor beta chain occurred a few times. Its antigen is as yet unknown. The data were obtained in a study of shared clonotypes between healthy human individuals. Study conclusions and caveats: Compared with memory subsets, naive subsets generally had larger estimated richness.

Deep was the level used in running the assay. Each sorted subset replicate got 200 ng genomic DNA, 30,000 or so genomes. The method was immunoSEQ multiplex PCR; TCRdb's version includes in-frame clones alone and lacks a portion of them. The sample has over 850,000 clones; approximately 78% are singletons. It was into CD45RA+ naive and CD45RA-negative memory subsets that the CD4+ cells were split. The CDR3 length is 13 residues. CDR1 is MGHDK, CDR2 SYGVNS, per germline. J lost 5 bases, V lost 6 bases, and 6 bases had no gene match. The rearrangement uses TRBV25-1 and TRBJ1-2; 7 positions match TRBD1. Sequenced sample: memory CD4+ T cells from PBMCs. The sample's subset: CD45RA-negative fraction. The TCR sequence derives from a man younger than 35 in good health. Some clones in this sample may be carry-over from other donors' samples. CDR3: CASSFPGQYGYTF. The CDR3 region has the DNA TGTGCCAGCAGCTTCCCGGGACAGTATGGCTACACCTTC.